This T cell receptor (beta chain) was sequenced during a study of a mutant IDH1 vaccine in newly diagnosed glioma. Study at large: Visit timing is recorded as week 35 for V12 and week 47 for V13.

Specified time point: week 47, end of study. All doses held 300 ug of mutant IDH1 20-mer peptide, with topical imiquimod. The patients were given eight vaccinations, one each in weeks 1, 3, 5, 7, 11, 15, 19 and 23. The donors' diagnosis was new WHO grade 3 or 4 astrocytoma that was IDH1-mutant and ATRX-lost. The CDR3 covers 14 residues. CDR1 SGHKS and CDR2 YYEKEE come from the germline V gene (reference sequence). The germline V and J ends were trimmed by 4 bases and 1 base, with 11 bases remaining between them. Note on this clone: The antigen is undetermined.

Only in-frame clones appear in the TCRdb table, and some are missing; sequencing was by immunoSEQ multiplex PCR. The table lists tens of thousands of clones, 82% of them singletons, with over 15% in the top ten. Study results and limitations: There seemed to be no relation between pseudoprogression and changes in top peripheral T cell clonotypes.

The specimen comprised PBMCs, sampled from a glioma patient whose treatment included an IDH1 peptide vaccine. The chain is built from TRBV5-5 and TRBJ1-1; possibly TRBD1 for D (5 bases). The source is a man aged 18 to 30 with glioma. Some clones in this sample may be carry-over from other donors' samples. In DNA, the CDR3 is TGTGCCAGCAGCCCACCCAGGGCGAACACTGAAGCTTTCTTT. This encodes CASSPPRANTEAFF. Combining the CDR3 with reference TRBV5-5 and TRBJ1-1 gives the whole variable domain DAGVTQSPTHLIKTRGQQVTLRCSPISGHKSVSWYQQVLGQGPQFIFQYYEKEERGRGNFPDRFSARQFPNYSSELNVNALLLGDSALYLCASSPPRANTEAFFGQGTRLTVV.